A single sample is the source of the 11 T cell receptor beta chains below, sequenced in a study of blood T cell repertoires in COVID-19. TCRdb's table, derived via immunoSEQ multiplex PCR, lists solely in-frame clones and lacks some. The sample comprises 59,000 or so clones, approximately 78% of which are singletons, and roughly 12% rests with the top ten. Sequences were obtained from peripheral blood. These receptors originate from a human donor in a cohort sampled during active COVID-19.

The chain employs TRBV5-1 and TRBJ2-6; TRBD1 aligns across 12 bases. The CDR3 extends over 17 amino acids. In germline, CDR1 is SGHRS, CDR2 YFSETQ. Unmatched junction bases numbered 3, after V lost 3 bases and J lost 2 bases. CDR3 protein: CASSSGTGGPGANVLTF. The CDR3 coding sequence is TGCGCCAGCAGCTCCGGGACAGGGGGCCCTGGGGCCAACGTCCTGACTTTC.

CDR3 DNA: TGTGCCACCAGTGACCGGACAAACGGAGCCTACACCTTC. Residues: CATSDRTNGAYTF. The gene calls are TRBV24-1 and TRBJ1-2; tentative D call: TRBD1 (5 bases). The CDR3 loop spans 13 amino acids. Looked up from germline, CDR1 is KGHDR and CDR2 is SFDVKD. V shed 4 bases and J shed 10 bases, with 15 bases lying between them.

This sequence joins TRBV19 and TRBJ2-2; 11 bases fit TRBD2. Germline values: CDR1 LNHDA, CDR2 SQIVND (reference sequence). This CDR3 comprises 14 residues. With 8 bases clipped from V and 6 bases from J, the junction kept 5 bases outside the gene matches. This CDR3 reads CASRPSGGPGELFF. Written as DNA, the CDR3 is TGTGCCAGTCGCCCTAGCGGGGGGCCCGGGGAGCTGTTTTTT.

The chain carries TRBV18 and TRBJ2-7; 7 bases match TRBD1. CDR1 KGHSH and CDR2 LQKENI come from the germline V gene. The CDR3 loop spans 14 amino acids. V was clipped by 5 bases and J by 3 bases; unmatched bases: 7. CDR3 amino acids: CASSSSDRFYEQYF. CDR3 in DNA: TGTGCCAGCTCATCCTCGGACAGGTTCTACGAGCAGTACTTC.

The CDR3 region has the DNA TGCGCCAGCAGCCACTGGACAGGGTCACAAGCTGAAGCTTTCTTT. It yields the protein CASSHWTGSQAEAFF. V is TRBV4-1 and J is TRBJ1-1; 8 bases line up with TRBD1. The CDR3 extends over 15 amino acids. V was pared by 3 bases and J by 6 bases, with 9 bases of the junction left unmatched. Germline lookup yields CDR1 MGHRA and CDR2 YSYEKL.

This clone has more than one count but fewer than ten. The rearrangement links TRBV28 to TRBJ2-3; 10 bases align to TRBD2. The V gene's germline CDR1 is MDHEN and CDR2 SYDVKM. The CDR3 runs to 19 residues. The trim removed 9 bases at V and 3 bases at J, leaving 21 bases unmatched. CDR3 bases: TGTGCCAGTGCGCAGTTTCAAAGTAGCGGGGGGCGGTCGACAGATACGCAGTATTTT. The encoded protein is CASAQFQSSGGRSTDTQYF. The variable domain in full, completed from reference TRBV28 and TRBJ2-3, reads DVKVTQSSRYLVKRTGEKVFLECVQDMDHENMFWYRQDPGLGLRLIYFSYDVKMKEKGDIPEGYSVSREKKERFSLILESASTNQTSMYLCASAQFQSSGGRSTDTQYFGPGTRLTVL.

A single count supports this clone. The chain combines TRBV11-2 with TRBJ2-5, with a possible D match to TRBD2 (5 bases). The V gene's germline CDR1 is SGHAT and CDR2 FQNNGV. The CDR3 is 14 residues long. Trimming cost V 1 base and J 5 bases, with 11 bases left between them. DNA for the CDR3: TGTGCCAGCAGCTTAGGGTCGGGGTTGGAGACCCAGTACTTC. Its translation: CASSLGSGLETQYF.

The sample holds one count of this clone. The chain links TRBV7-2 to TRBJ2-7, with D maybe TRBD1 (5 bases). CDR1 is SGHTA, CDR2 FQGNSA, per germline. This CDR3 comprises 14 residues. V lost 1 base and J 2 bases, leaving 9 bases between the germline ends. The DNA for the CDR3 is TGTGCCAGCAGCTTAGGGTGGGGCACCTACGAGCAGTACGTC. It encodes CASSLGWGTYEQYV.

The chain has TRBV24-1 and TRBJ2-3; D perhaps matches TRBD2 (5 bases). Germline CDR1 is KGHDR and CDR2 is SFDVKD. The CDR3 contains 14 residues. V was pared by 4 bases and J by 1 base, with 8 bases between. CDR3 in DNA: TGTGCCACCAGTGACCCCGGGGGCACAGATACGCAGTATTTT. It translates to CATSDPGGTDTQYF.

V is TRBV28 and J is TRBJ2-2; 8 bases line up with TRBD1. This CDR3 has 19 residues. The germline V gene has CDR1 MDHEN and CDR2 SYDVKM. The V and J ends lost 5 bases and 3 bases, in that order; junction bases with no gene match: 17. The CDR3 sequence: CASSLILEAGGGDTGELFF. The CDR3 region has the DNA TGTGCCAGCAGTCTTATTCTTGAGGCAGGGGGCGGCGACACCGGGGAGCTGTTTTTT.

This chain connects TRBV7-2 to TRBJ2-1, with D perhaps TRBD2 (6 bases). V dropped 6 bases and J dropped 2 bases, with 14 bases sitting between them. CDR3 length: 15 residues. From germline, CDR1 is SGHTA and CDR2 FQGNSA. The CDR3 nucleotides read TGTGCCAGCAGTTCCTTGGGGGGACCCTACAATGAGCAGTTCTTC. Amino acid sequence: CASSSLGGPYNEQFF.